This paragraph covers one TCR beta chain sequence. The antigen remains unidentified. The data originate from a study of cytomegalovirus exposure and HLA in healthy donors. Study-wide context: The approximately 120 validation repertoires, a later analysis reported, used the same platform as the approximately 700 first-cohort repertoires. Overall study findings and caveats: Researchers catalogued around 150 TCR beta chains as cytomegalovirus-associated. Most observed TCR sequences were rare, whereas some public TCRs were detected in many donors. The classifier was said to identify cytomegalovirus status with high specificity and sensitivity.

The repertoire was sequenced with immunoSEQ multiplex PCR; TCRdb's copy has only in-frame clones and lacks some. The sample carries some 120,000 clones, about 85% recorded once. Germline values: CDR1 SEHNR, CDR2 FQNEAQ (reference sequence). The J segment lost 5 bases and the V segment lost 5 bases, leaving 3 bases of the junction unmatched. The CDR3 has 13 residues. The source of this sequence is a young woman in good health and CMV-seronegative. Sequencing was done on a sample of PBMCs. The chain combines TRBV7-9 with TRBJ2-5; TRBD2 agrees at 9 bases. This CDR3 is CASSRAGGETQYF. CDR3 DNA: TGTGCCAGCAGCCGCGCGGGGGGGGAGACCCAGTACTTC.